A selection of T cell receptor beta chains follows, all from one sample in a study of cytomegalovirus exposure and HLA in healthy donors. Sequencing used immunoSEQ multiplex PCR; TCRdb keeps in-frame clones, though not all of them. Among around 120,000 clones listed, 70% to 90% were seen once. Sequencing was carried out using PBMCs. These receptors were taken from a woman in her forties in good health and CMV-seropositive. CDR3s include the opening cysteine and the closing phenylalanine or tryptophan. A D gene is named only where the DNA matches it firmly. A row's size may be missing; if present it is once, few, many or a size class.

v_gene	abundance	j_gene	d_gene	CDR3nt	CDR3aa
TRBV28	few	TRBJ2-7	TRBD2	TGTGCCAGCAGTAAGTCCGGGGGGGAATACGAGCAGTACTTC	CASSKSGGEYEQYF
TRBV6-5	-	TRBJ1-4	-	TGTGCCAGCAGTTATTTAACCCACGCCGGTGAAAAACTGTTTTTT	CASSYLTHAGEKLFF
TRBV6-1	-	TRBJ2-4	-	TGTGCCAGCAGTGAGACCTTATATACGGTAGCGAAAAACATTCAGTACTTC	CASSETLYTVAKNIQYF
TRBV28	-	TRBJ2-7	-	TGTGCCAGCAGTTTAGCGTACGAGCAGTACTTC	CASSLAYEQYF
TRBV29-1	-	TRBJ2-5	TRBD2	TGCAGCGTTGGCCAACTAGCGGGGAATTTGGCCCAGTACTTC	CSVGQLAGNLAQYF
TRBV4-1	-	TRBJ1-4	-	TGCGCCAGCAGCCAAGCCTGGGGAGGCGCAGCTAATGAAAAACTGTTTTTT	CASSQAWGGAANEKLFF
TRBV5-1	few	TRBJ2-3	-	TGCGCCAGCAGCTTGTGGTCGGCGGGGGCGGTGTCAGATACGCAGTATTTT	CASSLWSAGAVSDTQYF
TRBV7-2	-	TRBJ2-3	TRBD1	TGTGCCAGCAGCTCCAGACAGGGGGCCACAGATACGCAGTATTTT	CASSSRQGATDTQYF
TRBV7-6	-	TRBJ1-1	TRBD1	TGTGCCAGCAGCCAGGGACAGGACAACACTGAAGCTTTCTTT	CASSQGQDNTEAFF
TRBV4-2	-	TRBJ2-2	TRBD2	TGTGCCAGCAGCCCCCGGACTAGGTTGAACACCGGGGAGCTGTTTTTT	CASSPRTRLNTGELFF
TRBV7-7	-	TRBJ1-4	TRBD1	TGTGCTAGCAGCCCGACAGGGGAAAATGAAAAACTGTTTTTT	CASSPTGENEKLFF
TRBV10-3	few	TRBJ2-3	TRBD2	TGTGCCATCAGTGATGATCTTGGACTAGCGGGAGTCCCAGATACGCAGTATTTT	CAISDDLGLAGVPDTQYF
TRBV7-9	-	TRBJ2-5	-	TGTGCCAGTGGCTTGGTGGAGACCCAGTACTTC	CASGLVETQYF
TRBV5-5	-	TRBJ1-3	-	TGTGCCAGCAGCTTGGTGGGCAGCATAAACACCATATATTTT	CASSLVGSINTIYF
TRBV4-3	-	TRBJ2-1	TRBD2	TGCGCCAGCAGCCAAGTGTTAGCGGGAGGGCCCCACAATGAGCAGTTCTTC	CASSQVLAGGPHNEQFF
TRBV30	-	TRBJ1-6	-	TGTGCCTGGGTGAGGGCGACAGGACGACAAGGGAGCTCCTATAATTCACCCCTCCACTTT	CAWVRATGRQGSSYNSPLHF
TRBV5-1	-	TRBJ1-6	-	TGCGCCAGTCAGACAAGAGATTCACCCCTCCACTTT	CASQTRDSPLHF
TRBV5-4	-	TRBJ2-7	TRBD1	TGTGCCAGCAGCCCTGGACAGGGCAAGACCCACGAGCAGTACTTC	CASSPGQGKTHEQYF
TRBV5-1	-	TRBJ2-7	-	TGCGCCAGCAGGCGGGACGTAGCCTACGAGCAGTACTTC	CASRRDVAYEQYF
TRBV9	few	TRBJ1-3	-	TGTGCCAGCAGCGTAGCAACAGGGAGCTCTGGAAACACCATATATTTT	CASSVATGSSGNTIYF
TRBV7-2	-	TRBJ2-7	TRBD2	TGTGCCAGCAGCTTAAGTTTGGGACTAGTACTCTACGAGCAGTACTTC	CASSLSLGLVLYEQYF
TRBV5-1	-	TRBJ1-5	-	TGCGCCAGCAGCTTGGATGGGGGGGGAGACAATCAGCCCCAGCATTTT	CASSLDGGGDNQPQHF
TRBV7-2	-	TRBJ1-4	TRBD1	TGTGCCAGCAGCTTCTACAGGGGGACTAATGAAAAACTGTTTTTT	CASSFYRGTNEKLFF
TRBV7-9	-	TRBJ2-1	-	TGTGCCAGCAGTTCCGACAAGATCTCCTACAATGAGCAGTTCTTC	CASSSDKISYNEQFF
TRBV7-3	-	TRBJ2-1	-	TGTGCCAGCAGCTTAGATGCTAGCACGGCCCACCCTGAGCAGTTCTTC	CASSLDASTAHPEQFF
TRBV6-6	-	TRBJ2-7	-	TGTGCCAGCAGTCAAACAACGCTCGGGGGCGAGCAGTACTTC	CASSQTTLGGEQYF
TRBV7-9	-	TRBJ2-7	TRBD1	TGTGCCAGCAGCTACTTGACAGGGGGCAACGAGCAGTACTTC	CASSYLTGGNEQYF
TRBV5-6	-	TRBJ2-3	TRBD2	TGTGCCAGCAGCTTGGGGTTAGCGGGAGTGGGAGATACGCAGTATTTT	CASSLGLAGVGDTQYF
TRBV4-1	-	TRBJ2-1	-	TGCGCCAGCAGCCAAGATCGAGCCAGTCGGGGCAATGAGCAGTTCTTC	CASSQDRASRGNEQFF
TRBV7-9	-	TRBJ2-1	-	TGTGCCAGCAGCGACCGACTAGGACCATACAATGAGCAGTTCTTC	CASSDRLGPYNEQFF
TRBV29-1	-	TRBJ2-7	TRBD2	TGCAGCGTTGGGGGAGGGTTAATCTCCTACGAGCAGTACTTC	CSVGGGLISYEQYF
TRBV30	-	TRBJ1-2	TRBD1	TGTGCCTGGAGGAGACAGGGGAGTGACTATGGCTACACCTTC	CAWRRQGSDYGYTF
TRBV7-9	-	TRBJ2-7	TRBD1	TGTGCCAGCAGCTCGCTCAACCGGGACAGAACCTACGAGCAGTACTTC	CASSSLNRDRTYEQYF
TRBV10-1	-	TRBJ2-3	TRBD1	TGCGCCAGCAGTACAGGGGTTAAAAATACGCAGTATTTT	CASSTGVKNTQYF
TRBV15	-	TRBJ2-7	TRBD2	TGTGCCACCAGCAGTGGTAGCGGGGTGCCCTACGAGCAGTACTTC	CATSSGSGVPYEQYF
TRBV29-1	-	TRBJ1-2	TRBD1	TGCAGCGTTGGAACGCGGACAGGCGACTATGGCTACACCTTC	CSVGTRTGDYGYTF
TRBV7-8	-	TRBJ2-2	-	TGTGCCAGCAGCACCTCAGGGTTCGGAGGGGAGCTGTTTTTT	CASSTSGFGGELFF
TRBV4-1	-	TRBJ1-1	TRBD1	TGCGCCAGCAGCCCAGGACAGGGGGTAATGAACACTGAAGCTTTCTTT	CASSPGQGVMNTEAFF
TRBV27	-	TRBJ1-1	TRBD1	TGTGCCAGCAGTTGGGACAGAGACACTGAAGCTTTCTTT	CASSWDRDTEAFF
TRBV29-1	-	TRBJ2-3	-	TGCAGCGGGGCTGTTAGCACAGATACGCAGTATTTT	CSGAVSTDTQYF
TRBV4-2	-	TRBJ2-3	TRBD2	TGTGCCAGCAGCCAAGGGCGCGGGGGGGGAATCGATACGCAGTATTTT	CASSQGRGGGIDTQYF
TRBV28	-	TRBJ1-3	TRBD1	TGCGGAGCCGGGACAGCAGGAAACACCATATATTTT	CGAGTAGNTIYF
TRBV7-9	-	TRBJ1-2	TRBD1	TGTGCCAGCAGCACGGGACAGCTCTATGGCTACACCTTC	CASSTGQLYGYTF
TRBV7-9	-	TRBJ2-5	TRBD2	TGTGCCAGCAGCTTAGCCGGACTAGCGGGGCGGCAAGAGACCCAGTACTTC	CASSLAGLAGRQETQYF
TRBV5-1	-	TRBJ1-5	TRBD1	TGCGCCAGCAGCTTGGGGACAGGGTATCAGCCCCAGCATTTT	CASSLGTGYQPQHF